This T cell receptor beta chain was sequenced in a study of control samples from healthy donors and cancer patients. Germline assignment: CDR1 SGHRS and CDR2 YFSETQ. V shed 5 bases, J shed 3 bases, and the junction held 4 bases outside the gene matches. The CDR3 has 14 amino acids. The method was immunoSEQ multiplex PCR; TCRdb's version includes in-frame clones alone and lacks a portion of them. The sample has 95,000 to 100,000 clones; roughly four fifths are singletons. The sequence was collected from a man between 60 and 75 years old in good health. Sequenced material: blood. This rearrangement joins TRBV5-1 to TRBJ2-7, with TRBD1 identical over 11 bases. The CDR3 DNA reads TGCGCCAGCAGAGGACAGGGGGCCGGCTACGAGCAGTACTTC. Translated: CASRGQGAGYEQYF.